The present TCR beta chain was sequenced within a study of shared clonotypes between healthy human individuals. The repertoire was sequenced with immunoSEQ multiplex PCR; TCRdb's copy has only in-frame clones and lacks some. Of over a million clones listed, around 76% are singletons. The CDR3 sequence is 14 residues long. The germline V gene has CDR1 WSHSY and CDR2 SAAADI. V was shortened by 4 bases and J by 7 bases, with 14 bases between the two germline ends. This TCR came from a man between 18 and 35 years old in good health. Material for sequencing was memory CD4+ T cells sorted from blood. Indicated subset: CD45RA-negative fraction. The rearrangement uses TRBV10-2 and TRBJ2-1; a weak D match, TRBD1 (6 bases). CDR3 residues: CASSVAGVGNEQFF. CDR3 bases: TGCGCCAGCAGTGTCGCAGGGGTAGGGAATGAGCAGTTCTTC.